One sample yielded the 19 T cell receptor beta chains listed below, sequenced in a study of blood T cell repertoires in COVID-19. Only in-frame clones appear in the TCRdb table, and some are missing; sequencing was by immunoSEQ multiplex PCR. The data hold 100,000 or so clones, with approximately 91% observed a single time. The sample taken for sequencing was peripheral blood. The receptors shown here come from a woman in her sixties or seventies with acute or convalescent COVID-19.

CDR3 nucleotide sequence: TGTGCCAGCAGCCCCCAGCGGGGGGAGAGGAATGAGCAGTTCTTC. Its translation: CASSPQRGERNEQFF. The V call is TRBV7-8, the J call TRBJ2-1; TRBD2 matches at 9 bases. Germline V gene data show CDR1 as SGHVS and CDR2 as FQNEAQ. V dropped 5 bases and J dropped 7; count of bases not matched to a gene: 9. The CDR3 length is 15 residues.

The chain uses TRBV7-9 and TRBJ2-5, with TRBD2 matching over 12 bases. The length of the CDR3 is 16 residues. The germline V gene has CDR1 SEHNR and CDR2 FQNEAQ (reference sequence). The V segment lost 5 bases and the J segment 0 bases; nucleotides outside the gene matches: 4. The CDR3: CASSPRLAGDQETQYF. In nucleotides, the CDR3 is TGTGCCAGCAGCCCCCGACTAGCGGGGGACCAAGAGACCCAGTACTTC.

The V call is TRBV5-1, the J call TRBJ2-5; 10 bases are shared with TRBD1. V dropped 4 bases and J dropped 1; count of bases not matched to a gene: 10. CDR3 size: 17 residues. In germline, CDR1 is SGHRS, CDR2 YFSETQ. This CDR3 is CASSPRQGASSQETQYF. The CDR3 DNA sequence: TGCGCCAGCAGCCCGCGACAGGGGGCGAGTAGCCAAGAGACCCAGTACTTC.

V usage is TRBV19 and J usage is TRBJ2-7; 7 nucleotides agree with TRBD1. The germline gives CDR1 LNHDA, CDR2 SQIVND (reference sequence). J lost 4 bases, V lost 2 bases, and 2 bases had no gene match. The CDR3 spans 13 residues. CDR3 in amino acids: CASSINRGYEQYF. Here the CDR3 DNA reads TGTGCCAGTAGTATAAACAGGGGATACGAGCAGTACTTC.

V gene TRBV30 combines with J gene TRBJ2-2, with D possibly being TRBD2 (5 bases). V lost 3 bases, J lost 1 base, and 9 bases lay in between. Germline V gene data show CDR1 as GTSNPN and CDR2 as SVGIG (reference sequence). The CDR3 has 14 amino acids. The chain's CDR3 is CAWRRTLNTGELFF. CDR3 nucleotide sequence: TGTGCCTGGAGAAGGACTTTGAACACCGGGGAGCTGTTTTTT.

The V call is TRBV9, the J call TRBJ1-2, with 10 bases aligning to TRBD1. This CDR3 contains 13 residues. The junction had 0 bases not matched to a gene; V was cut back by 3 bases and J by 4 bases. Germline V gene lookup returns CDR1 SGDLS and CDR2 YYNGEE. The CDR3 DNA sequence: TGTGCCAGCAGCGGGACAGGGGGCTATGGCTACACCTTC. Translated: CASSGTGGYGYTF. The entire variable domain, with the rest obtained from reference TRBV9 and TRBJ1-2, is as follows: DSGVTQTPKHLITATGQRVTLRCSPRSGDLSVYWYQQSLDQGLQFLIQYYNGEERAKGNILERFSAQQFPDLHSELNLSSLELGDSALYFCASSGTGGYGYTFGSGTRLTVV.

The genes are TRBV7-3 and TRBJ2-1, with 11 bases matching TRBD2. Germline CDR1 reads SGHTA; CDR2 reads FQGTGA. The V segment lost 7 bases and the J segment 9 bases; nucleotides outside the gene matches: 8. The CDR3 extends over 14 amino acids. CDR3 sequence reads: CASNPGTSGSEQFF. The CDR3 nucleotides are TGTGCCAGCAACCCCGGGACTAGCGGCTCTGAGCAGTTCTTC.

This clone was seen a few times. The chain has TRBV3-1 (or the pseudogene TRBV3-2) and TRBJ2-1, with 7 bases aligning to TRBD2. From germline, CDR1 is LGHDT and CDR2 YNNKEL (reference sequence). The CDR3 contains 15 residues. The V gene end was trimmed by 8 bases and the J gene end by 7 bases; junction bases not matched to a gene: 14. The CDR3 DNA reads as TGTGCCAGCGGCCTTGGCGGGAGTACCTCTAATGAGCAGTTCTTC. Amino acid sequence: CASGLGGSTSNEQFF.

The chain recombines TRBV5-1 with TRBJ1-2; D might be TRBD1 (6 bases). Per germline, CDR1 SGHRS and CDR2 YFSETQ. Between the trimmed V and J ends, which lost 6 bases and 8 bases, there was a span of 17 bases. This CDR3 comprises 13 residues. The CDR3 coding sequence is TGCGCCAGCACAATCGCAGGGGCAGAAGGCTACACCTTC. The encoded protein is CASTIAGAEGYTF. Variable domain in full (rest from reference TRBV5-1 and TRBJ1-2): KAGVTQTPRYLIKTRGQQVTLSCSPISGHRSVSWYQQTPGQGLQFLFEYFSETQRNKGNFPGRFSGRQFSNSRSEMNVSTLELGDSALYLCASTIAGAEGYTFGSGTRLTVV.

The V call is TRBV6-5, the J call TRBJ2-1; no reliable D call. With 8 bases removed from V and 6 bases from J, the gap between germline ends came to 5 bases. The CDR3 length is 10 residues. The V gene's germline CDR1 is MNHEY and CDR2 SVGAGI. The CDR3 reads CASGFNEQFF. The DNA of the CDR3 is TGTGCCAGCGGCTTCAATGAGCAGTTCTTC.

The chain has TRBV19 and TRBJ1-6; possible D gene TRBD1, 6 bases. Germline CDR1 is LNHDA and CDR2 is SQIVND (reference sequence). The CDR3 contains 18 residues. V was cut by 5 bases and J by 0 bases, with 17 bases left in between. DNA of the CDR3: TGTGCCAGTAGTCGGCGGACAGCAACAAGCTCCTATAATTCACCCCTCCACTTT. This translates into CASSRRTATSSYNSPLHF.

This chain uses TRBV7-9 with TRBJ2-1, with unresolved D. Trimming shortened V by 0 bases and J by 9 bases, and 6 bases separated the two germline ends. Germline loops: CDR1 SEHNR, CDR2 FQNEAQ (reference sequence). CDR3 length: 12 residues. CDR3 DNA sequence: TGTGCCAGCAGCTTAGCACTCCCTGAGCAGTTCTTC. Encoded protein: CASSLALPEQFF.

The J gene is TRBJ1-1, the V gene TRBV27; D may be TRBD1 (5 bases). The CDR3 has 14 amino acids. V was clipped by 3 bases and J by 0 bases, with 8 bases between them. Looked up from germline, CDR1 is MNHEY and CDR2 is SMNVEV (reference sequence). The CDR3 bases are TGTGCCAGCAGTTTGACAGCCTTGAACACTGAAGCTTTCTTT. This translates into CASSLTALNTEAFF.

The chain recombines TRBV7-2 with TRBJ2-5, with D hard to call. The germline gives CDR1 SGHTA, CDR2 FQGNSA. CDR3 length equals 13 residues. The V and J ends lost 1 base and 7 bases respectively, with 10 bases between them. The CDR3 nucleotides are TGTGCCAGCAGCTTAGTGCTGGTCGGGACCCAGTACTTC. Translated: CASSLVLVGTQYF.

The chain couples TRBV7-9 to TRBJ2-5; D is ambiguous. Germline V gene sequence: CDR1 SEHNR, CDR2 FQNEAQ (reference sequence). Trimming pared 2 bases from V and 5 bases from J, leaving 9 bases between. CDR3 length equals 13 residues. CDR3 DNA: TGTGCCAGCAGCTTACTAGGTTCGGAGACCCAGTACTTC. This sequence encodes CASSLLGSETQYF.

The chain is built from TRBV7-3 and TRBJ1-4; no clear D. Germline CDR1 SGHTA, CDR2 FQGTGA. The CDR3 loop spans 15 amino acids. The V and J ends lost 5 bases and 3 bases respectively, with 13 bases between them. This chain's CDR3 is CASSAGSSPNEKLFF. The CDR3 DNA reads as TGTGCCAGCAGCGCGGGGAGTTCCCCTAATGAAAAACTGTTTTTT.

This sequence joins TRBV9 and TRBJ2-5, with a possible D match to TRBD2 (6 bases). The germline CDR1 and CDR2 sequences are SGDLS and YYNGEE. The V end was cut by 0 bases, the J end by 4 bases, with 16 bases between. The CDR3 extends over 16 amino acids. DNA of the CDR3: TGTGCCAGCAGCGTAGGTTTGAGGGACTTCCTAGAGACCCAGTACTTC. Its protein is CASSVGLRDFLETQYF.

This rearrangement joins TRBV15 to TRBJ2-1, with 8 bases fitting TRBD2. The CDR3 sequence is 16 residues long. Trimming took 8 bases from V and 1 from J; bases not matched to a gene: 10. Per germline, CDR1 LNHNV and CDR2 YYDKDF (reference sequence). CDR3 loop: CATLGVGGRSYNEQFF. CDR3 DNA sequence: TGTGCCACCCTCGGAGTGGGCGGGAGGTCCTACAATGAGCAGTTCTTC.

The chain links TRBV6-6 to TRBJ1-5; 8 positions match TRBD1. Germline V gene data show CDR1 as MNHNY and CDR2 as SVGAGI (reference sequence). V was pared by 7 bases and J by 6 bases, with 8 bases of the junction left unmatched. This CDR3 spans 14 amino acids. The CDR3 DNA reads as TGTGCCAGCATTCTTACAGGGGGTCGTCAGCCCCAGCATTTT. It encodes CASILTGGRQPQHF.